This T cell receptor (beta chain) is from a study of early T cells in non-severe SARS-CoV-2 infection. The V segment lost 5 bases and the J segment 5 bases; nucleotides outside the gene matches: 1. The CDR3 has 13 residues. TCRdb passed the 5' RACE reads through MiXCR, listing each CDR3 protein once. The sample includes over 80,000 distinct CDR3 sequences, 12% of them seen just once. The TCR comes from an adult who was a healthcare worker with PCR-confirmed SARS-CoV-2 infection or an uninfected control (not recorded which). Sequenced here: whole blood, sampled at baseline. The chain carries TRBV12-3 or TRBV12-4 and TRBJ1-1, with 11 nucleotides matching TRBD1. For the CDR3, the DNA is TGTGCCAGCAGTGGACAGGGGGCGACTGAAGCTTTCTTT. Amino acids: CASSGQGATEAFF.